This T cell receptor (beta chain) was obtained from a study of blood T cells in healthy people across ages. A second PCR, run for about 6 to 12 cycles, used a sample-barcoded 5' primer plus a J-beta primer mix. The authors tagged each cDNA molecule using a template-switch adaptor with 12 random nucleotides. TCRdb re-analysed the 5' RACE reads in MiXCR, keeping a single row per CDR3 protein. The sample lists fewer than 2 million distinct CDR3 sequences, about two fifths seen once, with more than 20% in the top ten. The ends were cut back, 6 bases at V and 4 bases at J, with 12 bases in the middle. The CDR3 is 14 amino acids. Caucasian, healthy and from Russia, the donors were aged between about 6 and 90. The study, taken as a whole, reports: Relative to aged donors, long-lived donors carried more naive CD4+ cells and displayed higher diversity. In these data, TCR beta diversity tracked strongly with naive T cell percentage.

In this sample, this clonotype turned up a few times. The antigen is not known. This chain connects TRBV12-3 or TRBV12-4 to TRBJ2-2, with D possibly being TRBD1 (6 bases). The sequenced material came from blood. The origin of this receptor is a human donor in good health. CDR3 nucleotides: TGTGCCAGCAGCCTAGACAGGAGCACCGGGGAGCTGTTTTTT. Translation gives CASSLDRSTGELFF.